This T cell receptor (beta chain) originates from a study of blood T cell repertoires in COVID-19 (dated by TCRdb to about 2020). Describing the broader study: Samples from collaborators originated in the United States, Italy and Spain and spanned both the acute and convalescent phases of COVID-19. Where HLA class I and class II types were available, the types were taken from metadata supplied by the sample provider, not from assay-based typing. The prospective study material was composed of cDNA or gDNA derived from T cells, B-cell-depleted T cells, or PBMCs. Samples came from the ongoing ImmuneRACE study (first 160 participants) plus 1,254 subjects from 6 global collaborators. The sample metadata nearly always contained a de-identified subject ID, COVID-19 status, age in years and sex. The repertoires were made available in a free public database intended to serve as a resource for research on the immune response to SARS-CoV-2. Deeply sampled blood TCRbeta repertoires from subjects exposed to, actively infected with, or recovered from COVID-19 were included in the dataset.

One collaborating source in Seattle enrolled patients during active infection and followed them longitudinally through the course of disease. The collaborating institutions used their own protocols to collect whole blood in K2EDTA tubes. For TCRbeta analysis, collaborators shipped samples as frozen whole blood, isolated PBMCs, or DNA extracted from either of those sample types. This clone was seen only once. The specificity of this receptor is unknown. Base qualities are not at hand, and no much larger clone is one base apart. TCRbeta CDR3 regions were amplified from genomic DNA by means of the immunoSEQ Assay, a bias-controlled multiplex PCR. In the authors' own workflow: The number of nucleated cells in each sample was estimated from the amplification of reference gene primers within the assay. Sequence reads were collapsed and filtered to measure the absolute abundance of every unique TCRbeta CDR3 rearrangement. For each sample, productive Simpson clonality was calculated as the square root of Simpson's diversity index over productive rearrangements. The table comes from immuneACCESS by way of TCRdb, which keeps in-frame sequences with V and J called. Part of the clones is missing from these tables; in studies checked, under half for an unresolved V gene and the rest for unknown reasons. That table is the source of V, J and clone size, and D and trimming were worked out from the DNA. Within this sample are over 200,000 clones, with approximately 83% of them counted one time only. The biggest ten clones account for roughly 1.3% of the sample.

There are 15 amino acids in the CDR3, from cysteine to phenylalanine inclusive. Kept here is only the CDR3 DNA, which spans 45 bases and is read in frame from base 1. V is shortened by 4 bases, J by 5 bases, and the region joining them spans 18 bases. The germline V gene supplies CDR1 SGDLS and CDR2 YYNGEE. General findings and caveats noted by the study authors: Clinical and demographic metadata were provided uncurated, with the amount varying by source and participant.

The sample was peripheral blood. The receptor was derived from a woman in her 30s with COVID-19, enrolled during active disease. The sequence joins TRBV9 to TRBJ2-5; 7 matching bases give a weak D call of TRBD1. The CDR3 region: CASSRIGQAGETQYF. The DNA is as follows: TGTGCCAGCAGCAGAATTGGACAGGCGGGGGAGACCCAGTACTTC.